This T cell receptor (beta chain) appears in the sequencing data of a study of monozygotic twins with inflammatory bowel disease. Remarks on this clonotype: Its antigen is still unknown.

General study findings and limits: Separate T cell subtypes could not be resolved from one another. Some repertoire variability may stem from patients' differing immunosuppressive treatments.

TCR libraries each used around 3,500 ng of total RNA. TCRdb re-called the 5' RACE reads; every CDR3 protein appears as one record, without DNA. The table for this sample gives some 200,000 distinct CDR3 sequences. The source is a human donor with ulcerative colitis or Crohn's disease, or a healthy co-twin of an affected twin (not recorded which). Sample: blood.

CDR3 region: CASSYSRTGGSYGYTF. The chain has TRBV6-2 or TRBV6-3 and TRBJ1-2. This CDR3 contains 16 residues. CDR1 and CDR2 from the germline V gene are MNHEY and SVGEGT.